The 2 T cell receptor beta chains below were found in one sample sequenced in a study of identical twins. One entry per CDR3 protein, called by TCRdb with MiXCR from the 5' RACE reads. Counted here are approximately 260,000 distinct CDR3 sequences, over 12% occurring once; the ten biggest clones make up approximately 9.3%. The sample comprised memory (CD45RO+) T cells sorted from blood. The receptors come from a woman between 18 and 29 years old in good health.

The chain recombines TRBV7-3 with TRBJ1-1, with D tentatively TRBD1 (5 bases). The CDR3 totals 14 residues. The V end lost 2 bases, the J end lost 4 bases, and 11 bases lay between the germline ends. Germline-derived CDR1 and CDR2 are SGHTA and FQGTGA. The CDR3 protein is CASSLQGLGTEAFF. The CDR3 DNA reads TGTGCCAGCAGCTTACAGGGCTTGGGCACTGAAGCTTTCTTT.

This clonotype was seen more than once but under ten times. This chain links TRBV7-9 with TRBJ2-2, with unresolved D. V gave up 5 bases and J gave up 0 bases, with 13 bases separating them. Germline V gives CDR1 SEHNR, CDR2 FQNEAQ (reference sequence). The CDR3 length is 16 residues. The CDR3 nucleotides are TGTGCCAGCAGCCCCCTCGGTTTCTCGAACACCGGGGAGCTGTTTTTT. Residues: CASSPLGFSNTGELFF.